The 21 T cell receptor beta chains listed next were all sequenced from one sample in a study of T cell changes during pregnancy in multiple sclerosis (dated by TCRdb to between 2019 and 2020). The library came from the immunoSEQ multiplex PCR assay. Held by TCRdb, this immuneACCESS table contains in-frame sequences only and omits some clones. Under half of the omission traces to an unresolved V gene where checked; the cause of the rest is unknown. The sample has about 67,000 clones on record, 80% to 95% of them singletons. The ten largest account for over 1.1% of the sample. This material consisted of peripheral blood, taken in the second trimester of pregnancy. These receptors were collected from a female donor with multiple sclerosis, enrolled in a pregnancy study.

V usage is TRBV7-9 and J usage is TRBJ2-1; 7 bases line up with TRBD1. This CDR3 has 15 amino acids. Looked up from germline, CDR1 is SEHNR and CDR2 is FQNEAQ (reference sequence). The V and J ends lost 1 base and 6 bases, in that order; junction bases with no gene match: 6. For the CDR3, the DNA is TGTGCCAGCAGCTTAGTCGCAGGGGGATTCAATGAGCAGTTCTTC. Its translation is CASSLVAGGFNEQFF. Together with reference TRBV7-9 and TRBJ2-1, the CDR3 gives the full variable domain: DTGVSQNPRHKITKRGQNVTFRCDPISEHNRLYWYRQTLGQGPEFLTYFQNEAQLEKSRLLSDRFSAERPKGSFSTLEIQRTEQGDSAMYLCASSLVAGGFNEQFFGPGTRLTVL.

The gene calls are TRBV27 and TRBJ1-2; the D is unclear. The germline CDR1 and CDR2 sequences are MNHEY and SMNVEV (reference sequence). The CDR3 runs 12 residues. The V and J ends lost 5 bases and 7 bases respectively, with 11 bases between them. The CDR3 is CASSPRGSGYTF. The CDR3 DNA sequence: TGTGCCAGCAGTCCCCGAGGGAGTGGCTACACCTTC.

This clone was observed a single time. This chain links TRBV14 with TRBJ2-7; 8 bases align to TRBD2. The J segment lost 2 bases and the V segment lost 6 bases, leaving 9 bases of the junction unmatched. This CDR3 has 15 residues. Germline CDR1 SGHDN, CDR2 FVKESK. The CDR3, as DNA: TGTGCCAGCAGTCCTACGACTAGCGCTACCTACGAGCAGTACTTC. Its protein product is CASSPTTSATYEQYF.

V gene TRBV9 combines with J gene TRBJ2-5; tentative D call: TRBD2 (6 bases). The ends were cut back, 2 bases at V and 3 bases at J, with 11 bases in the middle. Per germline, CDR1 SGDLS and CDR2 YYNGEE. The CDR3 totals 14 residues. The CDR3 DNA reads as TGTGCCAGCAGCGTTGCGGGGACCGAAGAGACCCAGTACTTC. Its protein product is CASSVAGTEETQYF. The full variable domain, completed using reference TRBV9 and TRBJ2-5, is DSGVTQTPKHLITATGQRVTLRCSPRSGDLSVYWYQQSLDQGLQFLIQYYNGEERAKGNILERFSAQQFPDLHSELNLSSLELGDSALYFCASSVAGTEETQYFGPGTRLLVL.

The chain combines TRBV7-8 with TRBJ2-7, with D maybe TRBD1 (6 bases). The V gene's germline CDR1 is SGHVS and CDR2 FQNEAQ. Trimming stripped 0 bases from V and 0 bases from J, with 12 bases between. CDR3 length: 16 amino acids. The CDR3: CASSLARTASSYEQYF. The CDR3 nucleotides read TGTGCCAGCAGCTTAGCCAGGACAGCGAGCTCCTACGAGCAGTACTTC. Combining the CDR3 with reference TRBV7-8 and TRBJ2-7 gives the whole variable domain GAGVSQSPRYKVAKRGQDVALRCDPISGHVSLFWYQQALGQGPEFLTYFQNEAQLDKSGLPSDRFFAERPEGSVSTLKIQRTQQEDSAVYLCASSLARTASSYEQYFGPGTRLTVT.

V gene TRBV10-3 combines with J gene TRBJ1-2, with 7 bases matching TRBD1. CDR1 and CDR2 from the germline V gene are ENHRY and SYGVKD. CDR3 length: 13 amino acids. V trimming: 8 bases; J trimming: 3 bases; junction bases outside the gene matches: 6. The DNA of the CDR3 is TGTGCCATCGGAGGGGACAGCTACTATGGCTACACCTTC. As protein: CAIGGDSYYGYTF.

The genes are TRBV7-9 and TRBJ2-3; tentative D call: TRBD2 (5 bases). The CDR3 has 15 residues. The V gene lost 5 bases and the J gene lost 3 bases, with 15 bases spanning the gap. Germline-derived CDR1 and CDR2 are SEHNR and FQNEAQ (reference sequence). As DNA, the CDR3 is TGTGCCAGCAGCGGGCTCTTCCCGGGGACAGATACGCAGTATTTT. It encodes CASSGLFPGTDTQYF.

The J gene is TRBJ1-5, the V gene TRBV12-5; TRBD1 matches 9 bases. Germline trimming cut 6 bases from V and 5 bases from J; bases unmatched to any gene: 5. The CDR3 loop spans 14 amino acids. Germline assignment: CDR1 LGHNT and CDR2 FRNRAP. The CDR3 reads CASGTGGSHQPQHF. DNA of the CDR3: TGTGCTAGTGGAACAGGGGGCAGTCATCAGCCCCAGCATTTT.

CDR3 DNA sequence: TGCGCCAGCAGCCTAGGTGAGAGTCCCTACAATGAGCAGTTCTTC. Translated: CASSLGESPYNEQFF. The rearrangement links TRBV5-1 to TRBJ2-1; no reliable D call. Germline CDR1 SGHRS, CDR2 YFSETQ. This CDR3 is built from 15 residues. V lost 4 bases and J lost 2, with 13 bases in between.

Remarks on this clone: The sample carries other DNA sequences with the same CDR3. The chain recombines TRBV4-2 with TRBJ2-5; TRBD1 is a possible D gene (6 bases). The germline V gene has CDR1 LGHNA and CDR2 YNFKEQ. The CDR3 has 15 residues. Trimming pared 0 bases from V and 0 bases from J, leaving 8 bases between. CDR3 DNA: TGTGCCAGCAGCCAAGATAGGGGGTACCAAGAGACCCAGTACTTC. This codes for CASSQDRGYQETQYF.

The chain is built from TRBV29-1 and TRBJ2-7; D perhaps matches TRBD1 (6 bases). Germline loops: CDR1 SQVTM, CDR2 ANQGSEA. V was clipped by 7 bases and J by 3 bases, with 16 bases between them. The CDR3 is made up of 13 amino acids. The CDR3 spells CSALRTADYEQYF. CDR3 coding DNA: TGCAGCGCCCTACGGACAGCGGACTACGAGCAGTACTTC.

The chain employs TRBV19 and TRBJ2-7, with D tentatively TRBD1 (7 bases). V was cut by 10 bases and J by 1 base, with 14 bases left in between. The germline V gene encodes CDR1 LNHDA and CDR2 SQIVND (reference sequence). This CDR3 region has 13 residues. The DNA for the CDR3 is TGTGCCACCGCCAGGGGGGATTCCTACGAGCAGTACTTC. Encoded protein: CATARGDSYEQYF.

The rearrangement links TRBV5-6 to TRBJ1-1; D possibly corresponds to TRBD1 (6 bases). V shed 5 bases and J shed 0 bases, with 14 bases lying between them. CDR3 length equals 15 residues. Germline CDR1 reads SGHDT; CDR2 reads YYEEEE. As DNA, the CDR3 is TGTGCCAGCAGACCCGGGACAACCCTGAACACTGAAGCTTTCTTT. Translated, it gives CASRPGTTLNTEAFF.

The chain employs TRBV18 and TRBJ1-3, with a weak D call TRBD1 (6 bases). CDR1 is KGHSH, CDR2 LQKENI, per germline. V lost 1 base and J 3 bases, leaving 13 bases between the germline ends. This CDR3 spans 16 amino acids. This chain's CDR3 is CASSPLDRSDGNTIYF. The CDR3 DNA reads TGTGCCAGCTCACCACTCGACAGGAGTGATGGAAACACCATATATTTT.

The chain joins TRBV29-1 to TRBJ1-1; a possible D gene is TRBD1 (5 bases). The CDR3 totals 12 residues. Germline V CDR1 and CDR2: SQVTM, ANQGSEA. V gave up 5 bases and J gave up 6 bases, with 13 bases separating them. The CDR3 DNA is TGCAGCGTTTCTAGGACAAATCCTGAAGCTTTCTTT. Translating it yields CSVSRTNPEAFF. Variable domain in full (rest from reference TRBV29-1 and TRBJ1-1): SAVISQKPSRDICQRGTSLTIQCQVDSQVTMMFWYRQQPGQSLTLIATANQGSEATYESGFVIDKFPISRPNLTFSTLTVSNMSPEDSSIYLCSVSRTNPEAFFGQGTRLTVV.

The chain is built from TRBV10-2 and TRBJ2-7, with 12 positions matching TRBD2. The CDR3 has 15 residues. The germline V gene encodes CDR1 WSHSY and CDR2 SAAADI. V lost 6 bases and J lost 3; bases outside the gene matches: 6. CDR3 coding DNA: TGCGCCAGCAGAGCCGGGACTAGCGGGTTCTACGAGCAGTACTTC. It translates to CASRAGTSGFYEQYF.

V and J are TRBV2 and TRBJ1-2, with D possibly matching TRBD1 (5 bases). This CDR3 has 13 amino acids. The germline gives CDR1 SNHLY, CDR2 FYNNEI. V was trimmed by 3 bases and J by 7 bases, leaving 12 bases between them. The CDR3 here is CASSDRASVGYTF. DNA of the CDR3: TGTGCCAGCAGTGACAGGGCTTCGGTTGGCTACACCTTC.

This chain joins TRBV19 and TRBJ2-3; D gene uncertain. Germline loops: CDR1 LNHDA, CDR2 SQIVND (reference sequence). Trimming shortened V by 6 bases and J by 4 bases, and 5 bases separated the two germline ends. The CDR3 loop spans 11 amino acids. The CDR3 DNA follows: TGTGCCAGTAGCGCGGCAGATACGCAGTATTTT. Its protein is CASSAADTQYF.

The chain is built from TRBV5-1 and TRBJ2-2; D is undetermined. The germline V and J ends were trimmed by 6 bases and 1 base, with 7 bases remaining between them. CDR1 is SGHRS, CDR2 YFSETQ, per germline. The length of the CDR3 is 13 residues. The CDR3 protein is CASTVRNTGELFF. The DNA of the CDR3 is TGCGCCAGCACAGTCAGGAACACCGGGGAGCTGTTTTTT.

The CDR3 is CTSSPPRESDTQYF. The DNA of the CDR3 is TGCACCAGCAGCCCCCCGCGGGAGTCAGATACGCAGTATTTT. The rearrangement joins TRBV1 to TRBJ2-3; the table's D gene call, TRBD2, was not cross checked with the DNA. TRBV1 corresponds to a pseudogene. The CDR3 covers 14 residues.

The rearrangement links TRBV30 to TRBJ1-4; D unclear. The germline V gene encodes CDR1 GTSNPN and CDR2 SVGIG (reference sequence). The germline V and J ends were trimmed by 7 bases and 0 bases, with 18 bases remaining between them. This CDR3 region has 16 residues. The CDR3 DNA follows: TGTGCCTCTAACTACGGGGTTCTCTCAACTAATGAAAAACTGTTTTTT. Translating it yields CASNYGVLSTNEKLFF.